The 21 T cell receptor beta chains in this list originate from one sample, sequenced in a study of blood T cell repertoires in COVID-19. The repertoire was sequenced with immunoSEQ multiplex PCR; TCRdb's copy has only in-frame clones and lacks some. This table holds roughly 180,000 clones, approximately 80% found once. Sample: peripheral blood. The origin of the receptors is a woman in her thirties or forties with COVID-19, enrolled during active disease.

The J gene is TRBJ1-2, the V gene TRBV29-1, with 8 bases matching TRBD1. J gave up 3 bases and V 6 bases, and 6 bases lay outside the gene matches. The CDR3 is 13 residues long. Germline V gives CDR1 SQVTM, CDR2 ANQGSEA. The CDR3: CSVDRVEDYGYTF. In DNA form, the CDR3 reads TGCAGCGTGGACAGGGTGGAAGACTATGGCTACACCTTC.

V is TRBV5-1 and J is TRBJ1-4; D is perhaps TRBD1 (5 bases). The length of the CDR3 is 15 residues. Germline lookup yields CDR1 SGHRS and CDR2 YFSETQ. V was trimmed by 7 bases and J by 4 bases, leaving 17 bases between them. CDR3 nucleotides: TGCGCCAGCGCAACAACGGGGGGTGTTAATGAAAAACTGTTTTTT. Residues: CASATTGGVNEKLFF. The full variable domain, in which reference TRBV5-1 and TRBJ1-4 provide the parts outside the CDR3, is KAGVTQTPRYLIKTRGQQVTLSCSPISGHRSVSWYQQTPGQGLQFLFEYFSETQRNKGNFPGRFSGRQFSNSRSEMNVSTLELGDSALYLCASATTGGVNEKLFFGSGTQLSVL.

CDR3 coding DNA: TGTGCCAGCAGCCCCCTGACAGGGAGTGGGACACCCCTCCACTTT. This codes for CASSPLTGSGTPLHF. V usage is TRBV6-5 and J usage is TRBJ1-6; 7 bases line up with TRBD1. Germline CDR1 MNHEY, CDR2 SVGAGI. This CDR3 spans 15 amino acids. After removal of 6 bases from V and 11 bases from J, the junction contained 13 bases not matched to a gene.

The rearrangement links TRBV7-3 to TRBJ2-3, with a tentative D call TRBD2 (6 bases). This CDR3 has 15 amino acids. Deletions cut 8 bases from V and 3 bases from J, with 18 bases between. Germline V gives CDR1 SGHTA, CDR2 FQGTGA. The CDR3 DNA reads TGTGCCAGCGGGTTGCTGGGAGGTGAGACAGATACGCAGTATTTT. This codes for CASGLLGGETDTQYF.

The CDR3 DNA reads TGTGCCACCAGCAGAGGGGAGACAGGGCGGAATGAGCAGTTCTTC. This encodes CATSRGETGRNEQFF. The chain joins TRBV15 to TRBJ2-1; 7 nucleotides agree with TRBD1. The germline V gene has CDR1 LNHNV and CDR2 YYDKDF (reference sequence). V was clipped by 1 base and J by 7 bases; unmatched bases: 7. CDR3 length equals 15 residues.

J is TRBJ1-5 and V is TRBV19; D is unresolved. Germline V lookup: CDR1 LNHDA, CDR2 SQIVND (reference sequence). This CDR3 is built from 14 residues. V was pared by 7 bases and J by 0 bases, with 10 bases between. The CDR3 region has the DNA TGTGCCAGTAATGAGGTAAATAGCAATCAGCCCCAGCATTTT. Protein sequence: CASNEVNSNQPQHF.

For the CDR3, the DNA is TGCAGTGCTAGTGACAGGGGGCAGGGTGGCTACACCTTC. This translates into CSASDRGQGGYTF. The chain joins TRBV20-1 to TRBJ1-2; 10 bases line up with TRBD1. Trimming took 3 bases from V and 7 from J; bases not matched to a gene: 5. CDR1 is DFQATT, CDR2 SNEGSKA, per germline (reference sequence). The CDR3 is 13 amino acids.

The DNA for the CDR3 is TGTGCCAGCAGCTTAGTGCATAGCGGGGGGGCGGATGAGCAGTTCTTC. This encodes CASSLVHSGGADEQFF. The genes are TRBV7-3 and TRBJ2-1; TRBD2 aligns across 11 bases. V was clipped by 2 bases and J by 8 bases; unmatched bases: 8. The CDR3 totals 16 residues. From germline, CDR1 is SGHTA and CDR2 FQGTGA.

This clone appeared a few times. The chain carries TRBV9 and TRBJ1-3, with D possibly matching TRBD1 (6 bases). CDR3 length: 16 residues. Germline CDR1 is SGDLS and CDR2 is YYNGEE. V shed 3 bases and J shed 12 bases, with 25 bases lying between them. CDR3 sequence (DNA): TGTGCCAGCAGCGCCCGATTCGGAACAGATGGGGGCGGCATATATTTT. This codes for CASSARFGTDGGGIYF.

This clone came up many times. This rearrangement joins TRBV29-1 to TRBJ2-3, with 13 positions matching TRBD2. Germline V lookup: CDR1 SQVTM, CDR2 ANQGSEA. V lost 6 bases and J lost 4; bases outside the gene matches: 7. The CDR3 contains 15 residues. CDR3 protein: CSVLGLAGAADTQYF. CDR3 DNA: TGCAGCGTCCTCGGACTAGCGGGAGCGGCAGATACGCAGTATTTT.

This clone was picked up a small number of times. The V call is TRBV2, the J call TRBJ2-1; the D gene is possibly TRBD2 (5 bases). This CDR3 is built from 13 residues. The germline gives CDR1 SNHLY, CDR2 FYNNEI. V shed 8 bases and J shed 6 bases, with 14 bases lying between them. As DNA, the CDR3 is TGTGCCAGCCGCGGCGGGTCCCGCAATGAGCAGTTCTTC. Translation: CASRGGSRNEQFF.

CDR3 bases: TGTGCCAGCAGCCCTCTCCGAGGCACTGAAGCTTTCTTT. It translates to CASSPLRGTEAFF. The V call is TRBV5-6, the J call TRBJ1-1; D unclear. V gave up 4 bases and J gave up 4 bases, with 11 bases separating them. CDR1 is SGHDT, CDR2 YYEEEE, per germline. CDR3 length equals 13 residues.

The sample holds one count of this clone. The V and J genes are TRBV5-6 and TRBJ1-4; D not certain. CDR3 length: 15 amino acids. V gave up 6 bases and J gave up 8 bases, with 20 bases separating them. Germline-derived CDR1 and CDR2 are SGHDT and YYEEEE. DNA of the CDR3: TGTGCCAGCATTCGGACGATGTACGGGAAGGAAAAACTGTTTTTT. This sequence encodes CASIRTMYGKEKLFF.

A few counts support this clone. A read error may produce the germline difference seen at one junction end. The chain joins TRBV7-8 to TRBJ2-5; perhaps TRBD2 as D (6 bases). The CDR3 is 13 residues long. Germline CDR1 and CDR2: SGHVS and FQNEAQ. CDR3 protein: CASTLRGQETQYF. CDR3 DNA sequence: TGTGCCAGCACCTTACGGGGGCAAGAGACCCAGTACTTC.

The chain joins TRBV7-3 to TRBJ2-1; D is unclear. Germline values: CDR1 SGHTA, CDR2 FQGTGA. The CDR3 runs 13 residues. With 2 bases removed from V and 7 bases from J, the gap between germline ends came to 9 bases. CDR3 sequence reads: CASSLLNGNEQFF. Here the CDR3 DNA reads TGTGCCAGCAGCTTACTAAACGGGAATGAGCAGTTCTTC. Looking up the rest from reference TRBV7-3 and TRBJ2-1 gives the full variable domain: GAGVSQTPSNKVTEKGKYVELRCDPISGHTALYWYRQSLGQGPEFLIYFQGTGAADDSGLPNDRFFAVRPEGSVSTLKIQRTERGDSAVYLCASSLLNGNEQFFGPGTRLTVL.

This clone occurred a few times. The chain carries TRBV10-2 and TRBJ2-7; tentative D call: TRBD2 (7 bases). This CDR3 comprises 16 residues. Looked up from germline, CDR1 is WSHSY and CDR2 is SAAADI. The V end was cut by 0 bases, the J end by 2 bases, with 14 bases between. The CDR3 loop is CASSESRGGSTYEQYV. In DNA form, the CDR3 reads TGCGCCAGCAGTGAGTCGAGGGGGGGGAGCACCTACGAGCAGTACGTC.

This CDR3 reads CSVGAAENYGYTF. CDR3 in DNA: TGCAGCGTTGGGGCCGCAGAGAACTATGGCTACACCTTC. This chain joins TRBV29-1 and TRBJ1-2; D ambiguous. The CDR3 runs 13 residues. The germline V and J ends were trimmed by 4 bases and 2 bases, with 11 bases remaining between them. In germline, CDR1 is SQVTM, CDR2 ANQGSEA. Variable domain in full (rest from reference TRBV29-1 and TRBJ1-2): SAVISQKPSRDICQRGTSLTIQCQVDSQVTMMFWYRQQPGQSLTLIATANQGSEATYESGFVIDKFPISRPNLTFSTLTVSNMSPEDSSIYLCSVGAAENYGYTFGSGTRLTVV.

A single count supports this clone. This sequence joins TRBV2 and TRBJ1-2; D perhaps matches TRBD1 (6 bases). Germline lookup yields CDR1 SNHLY and CDR2 FYNNEI. Trimming removed 3 bases from V and 5 bases from J, with 16 bases in between. CDR3 length: 15 residues. Here the CDR3 reads CASSDLQGNRYGYTF. The CDR3, as DNA: TGTGCCAGCAGTGATCTACAGGGTAATCGTTATGGCTACACCTTC.

This chain links TRBV5-6 with TRBJ2-3; 8 bases map to TRBD2. This CDR3 is built from 17 residues. The germline CDR1 and CDR2 sequences are SGHDT and YYEEEE. The V gene end was trimmed by 4 bases and the J gene end by 1 base; junction bases not matched to a gene: 11. This chain's CDR3 is CASSEMLGGAGTDTQYF. The CDR3 bases are TGTGCCAGCAGCGAAATGCTCGGGGGGGCGGGCACAGATACGCAGTATTTT.

The chain recombines TRBV7-9 with TRBJ1-1; D is perhaps TRBD1 (6 bases). Trimming removed 7 bases at V and 4 bases at J, with 19 bases between. Germline values: CDR1 SEHNR, CDR2 FQNEAQ (reference sequence). CDR3 size: 15 residues. DNA of the CDR3: TGTGCCAGCACCCCGGGCAGGGGAAGAGGCACTGAAGCTTTCTTT. This translates into CASTPGRGRGTEAFF.

The genes are TRBV15 and TRBJ1-3; no definite D call. The germline V gene has CDR1 LNHNV and CDR2 YYDKDF (reference sequence). The CDR3 covers 15 residues. Trimming left V 4 bases short and J 1 base short, with 11 bases between. This CDR3 is CATSMDSGSGNTIYF. In DNA form, the CDR3 reads TGTGCCACCAGCATGGACTCCGGGTCTGGAAACACCATATATTTT. The full variable domain, with the rest looked up from reference TRBV15 and TRBJ1-3, is DAMVIQNPRYQVTQFGKPVTLSCSQTLNHNVMYWYQQKSSQAPKLLFHYYDKDFNNEADTPDNFQSRRPNTSFCFLDIRSPGLGDTAMYLCATSMDSGSGNTIYFGEGSWLTVV.